One sample yielded the 9 T cell receptor beta chains listed below, sequenced in a study of T-cell reconstitution after alpha-beta-depleted transplantation in children. Preparation of the TCRbeta library was carried out with unique molecular identifiers. TCRdb independently ran MiXCR on the PCR reads; one entry per CDR3 protein. The sample contains about 610,000 distinct CDR3 sequences, over 9.5% of which appear only once. Sequencing was performed on PBMCs from the stem cell graft donor, taken from the stem cell graft. Every receptor here comes from a human donor who donated a stem cell graft to a child with acute myeloid leukemia.

The V gene is TRBV7-2, the J gene TRBJ2-7; D is unresolved. This CDR3 region has 12 residues. Trimming shortened V by 2 bases and J by 6 bases, and 8 bases separated the two germline ends. Germline V lookup: CDR1 SGHTA, CDR2 FQGNSA. CDR3 bases: TGTGCCAGCAGCTTATACGGCGTCGAGCAGTACTTC. As protein: CASSLYGVEQYF. Combining the CDR3 with reference TRBV7-2 and TRBJ2-7 gives the whole variable domain GAGVSQSPSNKVTEKGKDVELRCDPISGHTALYWYRQSLGQGLEFLIYFQGNSAPDKSGLPSDRFSAERTGGSVSTLTIQRTQQEDSAVYLCASSLYGVEQYFGPGTRLTVT.

About this clonotype: A much bigger clone sits one base away, suggesting this may be a read error. The CDR3 carries no conserved terminal phenylalanine or tryptophan, so it likely arises from a read error. The genes are TRBV28 and TRBJ2-7; 8 nucleotides align to TRBD2. Germline CDR1 reads MDHEN; CDR2 reads SYDVKM. The V segment lost 6 bases and the J segment 1 base; nucleotides outside the gene matches: 5. The CDR3 totals 14 residues. The CDR3 DNA reads as TGTGCCAGCAGCCCGAGCGGGAGATCCTACGAGCAGTACTAC. Translation: CASSPSGRSYEQYY.

This clonotype was seen a few times. V gene TRBV5-4 combines with J gene TRBJ2-2, with 9 bases fitting TRBD1. Germline V lookup: CDR1 SGHNT, CDR2 YYREEE (reference sequence). After removal of 3 bases from V and 5 bases from J, the junction contained 5 bases not matched to a gene. The CDR3 covers 15 residues. The CDR3 here is CASSYGTGYTGELFF. In DNA form, the CDR3 reads TGTGCCAGCAGCTACGGGACAGGGTATACCGGGGAGCTGTTTTTT.

This clonotype showed up many times. V is TRBV7-2 and J is TRBJ2-7, with D possibly called TRBD1 or TRBD2 (6 bases each). The CDR3 covers 14 residues. The V gene lost 5 bases and the J gene lost 4 bases, with 15 bases spanning the gap. The germline CDR1 and CDR2 sequences are SGHTA and FQGNSA. CDR3 region: CASSQDQGRYEQYF. DNA of the CDR3: TGTGCCAGCAGCCAAGACCAGGGGAGGTACGAGCAGTACTTC.

This clonotype has at least ten counts. This chain joins TRBV4-3 and TRBJ2-7; 9 bases fit TRBD1. Germline V gene sequence: CDR1 LGHNA, CDR2 YSLEER. The CDR3 consists of 15 residues. Trimming cost V 0 bases and J 1 base; bases outside gene matches: 1. CDR3 bases: TGCGCCAGCAGCCAAGATGACAGGGGGTCCTACGAGCAGTACTTC. It encodes CASSQDDRGSYEQYF.

This clonotype was counted at least ten times. The chain combines TRBV19 with TRBJ2-4; TRBD2 matches 7 bases. Unmatched junction bases numbered 8, after V lost 1 base and J lost 5 bases. Per germline, CDR1 LNHDA and CDR2 SQIVND (reference sequence). CDR3 size: 16 residues. DNA of the CDR3: TGTGCCAGTAGTATAGTCGGCGGGAGTCGGCAAAACATTCAGTACTTC. Translation gives CASSIVGGSRQNIQYF. Based on the CDR3 plus reference TRBV19 and TRBJ2-4, the full variable domain is DGGITQSPKYLFRKEGQNVTLSCEQNLNHDAMYWYRQDPGQGLRLIYYSQIVNDFQKGDIAEGYSVSREKKESFPLTVTSAQKNPTAFYLCASSIVGGSRQNIQYFGAGTRLSVL.

This clonotype showed up just a few times. The chain carries TRBV7-9 and TRBJ2-1; D might be TRBD2 (6 bases). The germline V gene encodes CDR1 SEHNR and CDR2 FQNEAQ (reference sequence). This CDR3 comprises 14 residues. The V gene lost 5 bases and the J gene lost 9 bases, with 17 bases spanning the gap. CDR3 sequence: CASSHGGMGGEQFF. The CDR3 coding sequence is TGTGCCAGCAGCCACGGCGGGATGGGGGGTGAGCAGTTCTTC.

The V gene is TRBV20-1, the J gene TRBJ1-3; TRBD1 aligns across 9 bases. The CDR3 contains 19 residues. Germline V gene data show CDR1 as DFQATT and CDR2 as SNEGSKA (reference sequence). V lost 0 bases to trimming and J lost 2 bases; unmatched junction nucleotides: 14. CDR3 sequence reads: CSARDSGQGRGQAGNTIYF. The CDR3 DNA sequence: TGCAGTGCTAGAGATAGTGGACAGGGGAGGGGTCAAGCTGGAAACACCATATATTTT.

In its sample, this clonotype was seen many times. The rearrangement joins TRBV10-3 to TRBJ2-5; the D is unclear. Germline V gene sequence: CDR1 ENHRY, CDR2 SYGVKD. The CDR3 has 18 amino acids. The germline V and J ends were trimmed by 0 bases and 3 bases, with 20 bases remaining between them. CDR3 residues: CAISESRSRSLGKETQYF. The CDR3 nucleotides read TGTGCCATCAGTGAGTCACGATCTCGTTCGCTGGGAAAAGAGACCCAGTACTTC.